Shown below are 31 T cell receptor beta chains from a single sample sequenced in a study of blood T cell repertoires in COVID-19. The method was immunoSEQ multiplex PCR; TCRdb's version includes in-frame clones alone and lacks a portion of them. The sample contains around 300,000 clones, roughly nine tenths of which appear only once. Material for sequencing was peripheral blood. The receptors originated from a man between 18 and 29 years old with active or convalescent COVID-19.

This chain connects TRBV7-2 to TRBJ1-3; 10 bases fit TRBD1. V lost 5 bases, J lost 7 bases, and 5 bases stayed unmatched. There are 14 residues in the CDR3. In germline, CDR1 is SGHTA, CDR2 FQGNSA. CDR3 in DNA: TGTGCCAGCAGCCCCGGGACAGGGGCCAACACCATATATTTT. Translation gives CASSPGTGANTIYF.

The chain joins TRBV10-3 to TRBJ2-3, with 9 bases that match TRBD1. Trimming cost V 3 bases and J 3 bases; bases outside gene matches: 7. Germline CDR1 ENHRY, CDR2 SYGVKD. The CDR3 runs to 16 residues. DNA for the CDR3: TGTGCCATCAGTGATCCTACAGGGGGCGGGACAGATACGCAGTATTTT. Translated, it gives CAISDPTGGGTDTQYF.

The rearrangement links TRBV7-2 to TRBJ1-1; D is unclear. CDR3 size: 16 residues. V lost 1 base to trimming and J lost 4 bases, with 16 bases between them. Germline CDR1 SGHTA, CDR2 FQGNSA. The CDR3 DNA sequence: TGTGCCAGCAGCTTAGTAAGTGGAGGTCTAGGCACTGAAGCTTTCTTT. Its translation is CASSLVSGGLGTEAFF.

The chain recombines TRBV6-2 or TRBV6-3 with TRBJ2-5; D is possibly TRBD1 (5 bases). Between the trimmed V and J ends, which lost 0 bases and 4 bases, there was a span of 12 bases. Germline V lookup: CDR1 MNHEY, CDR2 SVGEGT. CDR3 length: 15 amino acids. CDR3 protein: CASSYSVGGAETQYF. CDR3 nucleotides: TGTGCCAGCAGTTACTCGGTTGGTGGGGCAGAGACCCAGTACTTC.

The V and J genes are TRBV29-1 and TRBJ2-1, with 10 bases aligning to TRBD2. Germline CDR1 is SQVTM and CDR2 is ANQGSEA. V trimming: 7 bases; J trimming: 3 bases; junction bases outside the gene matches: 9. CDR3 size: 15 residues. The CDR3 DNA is TGCAGCGCCTTAGCGGGAGGAGGCTTCTACAATGAGCAGTTCTTC. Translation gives CSALAGGGFYNEQFF.

CDR3: CASRDRDGYTF. The CDR3 DNA sequence: TGTGCCAGCAGGGACAGGGATGGCTACACCTTC. V is TRBV2 and J is TRBJ1-2; 8 bases line up with TRBD1. Losses at the gene ends were 6 bases for V and 6 bases for J; bases not matched to a gene: 0. Germline CDR1 and CDR2: SNHLY and FYNNEI. The CDR3 is 11 residues long.

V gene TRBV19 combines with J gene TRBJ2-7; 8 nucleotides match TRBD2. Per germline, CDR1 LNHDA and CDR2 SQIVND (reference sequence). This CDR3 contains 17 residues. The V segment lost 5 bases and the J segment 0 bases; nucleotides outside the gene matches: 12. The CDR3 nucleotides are TGTGCCAGTAGTGGGTCCCCGACTAGCGCCTACTCCTACGAGCAGTACTTC. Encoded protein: CASSGSPTSAYSYEQYF. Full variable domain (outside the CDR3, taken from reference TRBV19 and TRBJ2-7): DGGITQSPKYLFRKEGQNVTLSCEQNLNHDAMYWYRQDPGQGLRLIYYSQIVNDFQKGDIAEGYSVSREKKESFPLTVTSAQKNPTAFYLCASSGSPTSAYSYEQYFGPGTRLTVT.

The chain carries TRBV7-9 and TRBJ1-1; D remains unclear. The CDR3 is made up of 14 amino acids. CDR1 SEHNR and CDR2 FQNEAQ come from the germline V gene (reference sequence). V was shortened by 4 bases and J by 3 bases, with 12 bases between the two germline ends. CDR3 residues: CASSSPLGYTEAFF. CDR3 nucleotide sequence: TGTGCCAGCAGCTCACCTCTCGGGTACACTGAAGCTTTCTTT.

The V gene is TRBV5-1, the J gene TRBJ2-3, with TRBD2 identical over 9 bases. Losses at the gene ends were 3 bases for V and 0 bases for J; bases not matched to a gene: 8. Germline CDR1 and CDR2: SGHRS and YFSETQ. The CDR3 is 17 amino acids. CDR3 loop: CASSSSGALTSTDTQYF. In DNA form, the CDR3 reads TGCGCCAGCAGCTCTAGCGGGGCACTCACTAGCACAGATACGCAGTATTTT.

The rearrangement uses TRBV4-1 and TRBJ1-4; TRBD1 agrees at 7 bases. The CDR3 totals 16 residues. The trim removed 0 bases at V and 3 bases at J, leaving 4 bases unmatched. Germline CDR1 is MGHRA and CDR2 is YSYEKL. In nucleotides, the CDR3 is TGCGCCAGCAGCCAAGATGACAGGGCGGCTAATGAAAAACTGTTTTTT. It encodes CASSQDDRAANEKLFF.

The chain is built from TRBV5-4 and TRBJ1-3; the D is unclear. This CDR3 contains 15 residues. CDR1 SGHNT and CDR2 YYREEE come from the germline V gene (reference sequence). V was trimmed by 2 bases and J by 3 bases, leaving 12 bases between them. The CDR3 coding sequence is TGTGCCAGCAGCTTCCCCGGGGAGATTGGAAACACCATATATTTT. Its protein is CASSFPGEIGNTIYF.

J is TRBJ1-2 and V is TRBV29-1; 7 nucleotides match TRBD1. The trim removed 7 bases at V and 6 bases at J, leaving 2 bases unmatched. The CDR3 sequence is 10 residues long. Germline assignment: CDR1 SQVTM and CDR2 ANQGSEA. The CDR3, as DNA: TGCAGCGCTGGACAGGATGGCTACACCTTC. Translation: CSAGQDGYTF.

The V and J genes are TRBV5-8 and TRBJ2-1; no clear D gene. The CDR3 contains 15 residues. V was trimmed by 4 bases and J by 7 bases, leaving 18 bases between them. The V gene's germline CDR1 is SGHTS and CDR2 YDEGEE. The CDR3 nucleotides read TGTGCCAGCAGCATAAACCCTACCCCTTGGAATGAGCAGTTCTTC. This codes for CASSINPTPWNEQFF.

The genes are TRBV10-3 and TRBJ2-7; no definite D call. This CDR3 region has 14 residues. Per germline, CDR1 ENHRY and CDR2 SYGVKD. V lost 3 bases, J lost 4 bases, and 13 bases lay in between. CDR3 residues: CAISDPMSRYEQYF. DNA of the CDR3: TGTGCCATCAGTGACCCTATGTCGAGATACGAGCAGTACTTC.

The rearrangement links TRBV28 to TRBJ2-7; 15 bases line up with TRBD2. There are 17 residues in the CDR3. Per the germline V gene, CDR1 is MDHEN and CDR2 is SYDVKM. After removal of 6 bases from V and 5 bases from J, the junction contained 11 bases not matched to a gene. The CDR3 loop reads CASSVTGTSGGRHEQYF. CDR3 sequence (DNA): TGTGCCAGCAGCGTCACCGGGACTAGCGGGGGGCGCCACGAGCAGTACTTC. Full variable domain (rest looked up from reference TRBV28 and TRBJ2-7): DVKVTQSSRYLVKRTGEKVFLECVQDMDHENMFWYRQDPGLGLRLIYFSYDVKMKEKGDIPEGYSVSREKKERFSLILESASTNQTSMYLCASSVTGTSGGRHEQYFGPGTRLTVT.

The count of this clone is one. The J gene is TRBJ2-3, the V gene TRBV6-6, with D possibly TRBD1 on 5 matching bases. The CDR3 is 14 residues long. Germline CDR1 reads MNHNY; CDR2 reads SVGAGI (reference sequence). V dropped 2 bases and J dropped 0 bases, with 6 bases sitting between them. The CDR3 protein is CASSYRGSTDTQYF. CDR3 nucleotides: TGTGCCAGCAGTTACAGGGGAAGCACAGATACGCAGTATTTT.

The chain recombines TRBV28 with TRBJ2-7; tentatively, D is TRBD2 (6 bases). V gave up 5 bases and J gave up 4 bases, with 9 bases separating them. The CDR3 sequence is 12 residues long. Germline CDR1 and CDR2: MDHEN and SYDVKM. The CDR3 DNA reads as TGTGCCAGCAGTGAAGGGAGGTACGAGCAGTACTTC. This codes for CASSEGRYEQYF.

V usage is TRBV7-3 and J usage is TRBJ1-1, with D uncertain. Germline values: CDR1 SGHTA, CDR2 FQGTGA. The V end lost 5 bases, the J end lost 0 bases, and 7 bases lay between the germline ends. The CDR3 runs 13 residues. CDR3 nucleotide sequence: TGTGCCAGCAGCCGCGGGTTGAACACTGAAGCTTTCTTT. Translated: CASSRGLNTEAFF.

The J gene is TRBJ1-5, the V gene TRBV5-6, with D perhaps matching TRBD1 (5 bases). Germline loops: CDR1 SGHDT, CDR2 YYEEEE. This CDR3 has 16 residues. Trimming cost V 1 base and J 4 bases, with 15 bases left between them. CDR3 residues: CASSLSSSGPNQPQHF. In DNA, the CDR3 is TGTGCCAGCAGCTTGTCCAGTTCAGGGCCAAATCAGCCCCAGCATTTT.

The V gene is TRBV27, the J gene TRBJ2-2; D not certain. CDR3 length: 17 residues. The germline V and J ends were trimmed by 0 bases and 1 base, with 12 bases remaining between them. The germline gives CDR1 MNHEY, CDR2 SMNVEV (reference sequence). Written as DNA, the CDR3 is TGTGCCAGCAGTTTATCGCTTGCAGTCCGGAACACCGGGGAGCTGTTTTTT. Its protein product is CASSLSLAVRNTGELFF.

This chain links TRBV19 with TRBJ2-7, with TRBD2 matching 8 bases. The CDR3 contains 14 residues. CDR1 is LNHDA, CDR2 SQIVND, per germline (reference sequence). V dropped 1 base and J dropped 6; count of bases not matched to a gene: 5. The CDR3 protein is CASSIGLAGFEQYF. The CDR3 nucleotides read TGTGCCAGTAGTATAGGGCTAGCGGGCTTCGAGCAGTACTTC.

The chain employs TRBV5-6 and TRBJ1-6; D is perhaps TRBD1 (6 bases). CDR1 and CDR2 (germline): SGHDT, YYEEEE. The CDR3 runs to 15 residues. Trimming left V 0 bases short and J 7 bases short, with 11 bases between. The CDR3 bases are TGTGCCAGCAGCTTGGCCCCCAGGGGCAATTCACCCCTCCACTTT. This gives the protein CASSLAPRGNSPLHF.

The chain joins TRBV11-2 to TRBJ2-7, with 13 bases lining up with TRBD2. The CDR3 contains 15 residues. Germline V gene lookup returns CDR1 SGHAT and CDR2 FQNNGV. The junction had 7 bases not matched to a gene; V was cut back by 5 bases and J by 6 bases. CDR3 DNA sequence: TGTGCCAGCAGCCAGACTAGCGGGGGGCTCGGCGAGCAGTACTTC. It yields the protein CASSQTSGGLGEQYF. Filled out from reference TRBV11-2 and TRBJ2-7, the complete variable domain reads EAGVAQSPRYKIIEKRQSVAFWCNPISGHATLYWYQQILGQGPKLLIQFQNNGVVDDSQLPKDRFSAERLKGVDSTLKIQPAKLEDSAVYLCASSQTSGGLGEQYFGPGTRLTVT.

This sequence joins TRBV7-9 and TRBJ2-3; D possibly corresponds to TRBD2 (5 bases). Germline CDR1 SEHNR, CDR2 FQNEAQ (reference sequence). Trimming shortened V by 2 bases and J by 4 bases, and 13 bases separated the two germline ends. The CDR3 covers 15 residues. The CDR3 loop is CASSLPSQQSDTQYF. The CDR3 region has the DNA TGTGCCAGCAGCTTACCTAGCCAGCAATCAGATACGCAGTATTTT.

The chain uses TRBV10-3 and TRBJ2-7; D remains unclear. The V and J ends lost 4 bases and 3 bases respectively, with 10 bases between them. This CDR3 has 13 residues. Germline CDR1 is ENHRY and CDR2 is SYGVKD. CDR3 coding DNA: TGTGCCATCAGTGGTCCCAAAATCTACGAGCAGTACTTC. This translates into CAISGPKIYEQYF.

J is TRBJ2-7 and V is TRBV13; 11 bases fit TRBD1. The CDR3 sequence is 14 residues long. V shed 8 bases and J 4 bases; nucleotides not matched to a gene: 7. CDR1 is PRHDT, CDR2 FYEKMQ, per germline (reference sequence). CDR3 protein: CASSPGQGEYEQYF. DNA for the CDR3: TGTGCCAGCTCTCCGGGACAGGGGGAATACGAGCAGTACTTC.

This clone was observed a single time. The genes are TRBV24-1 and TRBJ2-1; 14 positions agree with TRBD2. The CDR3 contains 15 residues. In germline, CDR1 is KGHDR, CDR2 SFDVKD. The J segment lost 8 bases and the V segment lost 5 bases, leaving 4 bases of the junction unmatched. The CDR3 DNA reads TGTGCCACCAGTGGTGGACTAGCGGGAGGTTATGAGCAGTTCTTC. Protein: CATSGGLAGGYEQFF.

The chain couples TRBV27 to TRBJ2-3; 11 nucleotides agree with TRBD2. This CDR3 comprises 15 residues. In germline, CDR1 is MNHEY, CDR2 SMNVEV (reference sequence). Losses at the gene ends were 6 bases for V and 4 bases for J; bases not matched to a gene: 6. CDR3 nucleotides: TGTGCCAGCAGAAAATATAGCGGGAGGGCAGATACGCAGTATTTT. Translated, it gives CASRKYSGRADTQYF.

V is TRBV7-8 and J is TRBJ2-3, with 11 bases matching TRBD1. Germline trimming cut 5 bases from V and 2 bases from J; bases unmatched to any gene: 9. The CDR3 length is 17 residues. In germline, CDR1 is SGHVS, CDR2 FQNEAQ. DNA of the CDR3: TGTGCCAGCAGCCGCCCCCGGACAGGGGGCATCACAGATACGCAGTATTTT. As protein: CASSRPRTGGITDTQYF. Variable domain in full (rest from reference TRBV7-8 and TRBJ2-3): GAGVSQSPRYKVAKRGQDVALRCDPISGHVSLFWYQQALGQGPEFLTYFQNEAQLDKSGLPSDRFFAERPEGSVSTLKIQRTQQEDSAVYLCASSRPRTGGITDTQYFGPGTRLTVL.

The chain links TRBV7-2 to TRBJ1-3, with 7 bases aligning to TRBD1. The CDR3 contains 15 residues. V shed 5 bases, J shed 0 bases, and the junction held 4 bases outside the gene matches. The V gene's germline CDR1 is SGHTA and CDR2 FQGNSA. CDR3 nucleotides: TGTGCCAGCAGCGCCACAGGGGACTCTGGAAACACCATATATTTT. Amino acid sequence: CASSATGDSGNTIYF.

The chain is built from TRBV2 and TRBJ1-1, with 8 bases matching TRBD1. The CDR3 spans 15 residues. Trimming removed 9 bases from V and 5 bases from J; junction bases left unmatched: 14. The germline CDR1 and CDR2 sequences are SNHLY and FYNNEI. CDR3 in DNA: TGTGCCAGAAAAATGGGGACAGGTGGGGCGACTGAAGCTTTCTTT. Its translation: CARKMGTGGATEAFF. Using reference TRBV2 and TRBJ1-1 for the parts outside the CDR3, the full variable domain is EPEVTQTPSHQVTQMGQEVILRCVPISNHLYFYWYRQILGQKVEFLVSFYNNEISEKSEIFDDQFSVERPDGSNFTLKIRSTKLEDSAMYFCARKMGTGGATEAFFGQGTRLTVV.